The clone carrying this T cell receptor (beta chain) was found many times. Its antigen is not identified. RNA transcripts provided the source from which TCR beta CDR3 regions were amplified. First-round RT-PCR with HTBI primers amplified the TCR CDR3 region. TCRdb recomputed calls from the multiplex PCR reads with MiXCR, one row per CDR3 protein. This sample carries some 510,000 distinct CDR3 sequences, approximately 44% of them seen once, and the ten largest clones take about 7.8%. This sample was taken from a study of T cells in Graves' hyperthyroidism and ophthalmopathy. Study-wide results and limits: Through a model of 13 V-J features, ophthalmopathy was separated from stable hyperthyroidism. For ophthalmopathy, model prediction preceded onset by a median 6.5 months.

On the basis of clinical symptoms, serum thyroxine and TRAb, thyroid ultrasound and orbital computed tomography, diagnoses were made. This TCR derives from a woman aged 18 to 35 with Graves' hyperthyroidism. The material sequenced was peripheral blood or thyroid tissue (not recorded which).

CDR3 DNA sequence: TGTGCCAGCAGCTTAGGCCTAGCGAGGGAGACCCAGTACTTC. This encodes CASSLGLARETQYF. V gene TRBV7-9 combines with J gene TRBJ2-5; possible D gene TRBD2, 6 bases. There are 14 residues in the CDR3. Trimming stripped 1 base from V and 5 bases from J, with 11 bases between. CDR1 and CDR2 (germline): SEHNR, FQNEAQ (reference sequence).